The 21 T cell receptor beta chains given below trace back to one sample, sequenced in a study of human T cells and chemical hapten exposure. TCRdb recomputed calls from the RACE reads with MiXCR, one row per CDR3 protein. The table lists approximately 80,000 distinct CDR3 sequences, about 11% of them singletons. As to time point: patch test 1, 2 weeks after DPC sensitization. Described treatment: therapeutic diphenylcyclopropenone sensitization with weekly scalp DPC. This specimen consisted of whole blood, obtained in connection with sensitization to the hapten diphenylcyclopropenone (DPC). These receptors came from a woman aged 50 to 60 with alopecia areata. Some clones in this sample may be carry-over from other donors' samples.

The rearrangement uses TRBV28 and TRBJ2-7; D remains unclear. The germline V and J ends were trimmed by 8 bases and 0 bases, with 20 bases remaining between them. Germline values: CDR1 MDHEN, CDR2 SYDVKM. This CDR3 comprises 16 residues. The CDR3 nucleotides are TGTGCCAGCCCACCCTCCAAAAACGTGTTCTCCTACGAGCAGTACTTC. This codes for CASPPSKNVFSYEQYF.

The chain combines TRBV5-5 with TRBJ1-6, with 9 bases that match TRBD1. Trimming at V came to 3 bases and at J to 7 bases, leaving 5 bases not matched to a gene. CDR3 length: 15 residues. The germline V gene encodes CDR1 SGHKS and CDR2 YYEKEE (reference sequence). DNA of the CDR3: TGTGCCAGCAGCTCGGGGGACAGGGAAAATTCACCCCTCCACTTT. Encoded protein: CASSSGDRENSPLHF.

This chain uses TRBV20-1 with TRBJ1-1; no firm D call. CDR1 is DFQATT and CDR2 is SNEGSKA in the germline V gene (reference sequence). Trimming removed 4 bases at V and 8 bases at J, with 17 bases between. The CDR3 is 13 amino acids. The CDR3 sequence is CSATGRENQEAFF. The CDR3 DNA reads as TGCAGTGCTACCGGACGGGAAAATCAGGAAGCTTTCTTT.

V usage is TRBV20-1 and J usage is TRBJ2-7; D is undetermined. The CDR3 extends over 14 amino acids. V was shortened by 0 bases and J by 3 bases, with 12 bases between the two germline ends. Per the germline V gene, CDR1 is DFQATT and CDR2 is SNEGSKA (reference sequence). The CDR3, as DNA: TGCAGTGCTAGAGATCTGAACACCGACTACGAGCAGTACTTC. As protein: CSARDLNTDYEQYF.

This clonotype was observed at least ten times. The chain has TRBV12-3 or TRBV12-4 and TRBJ2-2; the D call may be TRBD1 or TRBD2 (5 bases each). The CDR3 is 16 amino acids. The V end was cut by 3 bases, the J end by 3 bases, with 14 bases between. The CDR3 nucleotides read TGTGCCAGCAGTTTCGAGGGGAAGCTATACACCGGGGAGCTGTTTTTT. Protein sequence: CASSFEGKLYTGELFF.

Many counts were recorded for this clonotype. V gene TRBV2 combines with J gene TRBJ1-1; D uncertain. V was trimmed by 6 bases and J by 2 bases, leaving 10 bases between them. This CDR3 spans 13 amino acids. Germline values: CDR1 SNHLY, CDR2 FYNNEI. The CDR3 protein is CASSETLNTEAFF. Written as DNA, the CDR3 is TGTGCCAGCAGCGAGACACTTAACACTGAAGCTTTCTTT. Together with reference TRBV2 and TRBJ1-1, the CDR3 gives the full variable domain: EPEVTQTPSHQVTQMGQEVILRCVPISNHLYFYWYRQILGQKVEFLVSFYNNEISEKSEIFDDQFSVERPDGSNFTLKIRSTKLEDSAMYFCASSETLNTEAFFGQGTRLTVV.

The chain is built from TRBV30 and TRBJ2-6; tentatively, D is TRBD1 (6 bases). The CDR3 covers 16 residues. V gave up 4 bases and J gave up 0 bases, with 13 bases separating them. The germline V gene has CDR1 GTSNPN and CDR2 SVGIG (reference sequence). CDR3 DNA: TGTGCCTGGACCAGACAGGTCCGCTCTGGGGCCAACGTCCTGACTTTC. Amino acids: CAWTRQVRSGANVLTF. Drawing the rest from reference TRBV30 and TRBJ2-6, the complete variable domain is SQTIHQWPATLVQPVGSPLSLECTVEGTSNPNLYWYRQAAGRGLQLLFYSVGIGQISSEVPQNLSASRPQDRQFILSSKKLLLSDSGFYLCAWTRQVRSGANVLTFGAGSRLTVL.

This clonotype was recorded many times. V usage is TRBV7-2 and J usage is TRBJ2-3, with TRBD2 matching 15 bases. CDR1 SGHTA and CDR2 FQGNSA come from the germline V gene. This CDR3 is 22 amino acids long. The V segment lost 4 bases and the J segment 0 bases; nucleotides outside the gene matches: 17. The CDR3 spells CASSYGQATGTSGGPSTDTQYF. DNA of the CDR3: TGTGCCAGCAGCTACGGGCAGGCAACCGGGACTAGCGGGGGGCCTAGCACAGATACGCAGTATTTT.

J is TRBJ1-5 and V is TRBV5-3; D unresolved. TRBV5-3 is known as an ORF, though its function is uncertain. The CDR3 is 10 residues long. V was cut by 1 base and J by 10 bases, with 3 bases left in between. The CDR3 sequence is CARSLFPQHF. CDR3 in DNA: TGTGCCAGAAGCTTGTTTCCCCAGCATTTT.

This clonotype was picked up a small number of times. This chain links TRBV12-3 or TRBV12-4 with TRBJ2-7; tentative D call: TRBD2 (6 bases). The CDR3 contains 15 residues. Trimming stripped 3 bases from V and 1 base from J, with 13 bases between. This chain's CDR3 is CASSFIPGVSYEQYF. Here the CDR3 DNA reads TGTGCCAGCAGTTTCATTCCGGGAGTATCCTACGAGCAGTACTTC.

This chain links TRBV18 with TRBJ1-1; 7 positions agree with TRBD1. The V segment lost 3 bases and the J segment 10 bases; nucleotides outside the gene matches: 14. The CDR3 runs 15 residues. Per germline, CDR1 KGHSH and CDR2 LQKENI. CDR3 nucleotides: TGTGCCAGCTCACCCGGGACAGCTACATTAGGTGTAGCTTTCTTT. It translates to CASSPGTATLGVAFF.

The chain carries TRBV12-3 or TRBV12-4 and TRBJ2-3; 11 bases are shared with TRBD2. Germline trimming cut 6 bases from V and 0 bases from J; bases unmatched to any gene: 14. CDR3 length: 19 residues. The CDR3 sequence: CASSLTGSGGASSTDTQYF. Written as DNA, the CDR3 is TGTGCCAGCAGCTTGACGGGTAGCGGGGGGGCCTCCAGCACAGATACGCAGTATTTT.

This clonotype was counted ten times or more. The chain uses TRBV6-5 and TRBJ2-3; the match to TRBD2 covers 9 bases. Looked up from germline, CDR1 is MNHEY and CDR2 is SVGAGI. J lost 4 bases, V lost 6 bases, and 11 bases had no gene match. The CDR3 totals 16 residues. The CDR3: CASSPRGRAGPDTQYF. CDR3 in DNA: TGTGCCAGCAGCCCCCGCGGGAGGGCCGGCCCAGATACGCAGTATTTT.

A few counts support this clonotype. The V gene is TRBV7-9, the J gene TRBJ2-7, with 12 positions matching TRBD2. The trim removed 1 base at V and 7 bases at J, leaving 8 bases unmatched. This CDR3 spans 16 amino acids. The germline V gene has CDR1 SEHNR and CDR2 FQNEAQ (reference sequence). CDR3 nucleotide sequence: TGTGCCAGCAGCTTAGGCCTGACTAGCGGGAGCCAGGAGCAGTACTTC. This gives the protein CASSLGLTSGSQEQYF.

The V gene is TRBV18, the J gene TRBJ1-3; no clear D. Germline CDR1 and CDR2: KGHSH and LQKENI. The ends were cut back, 2 bases at V and 0 bases at J, with 14 bases in the middle. The CDR3 runs 17 residues. The CDR3 sequence is CASSPLVPRSSGNTIYF. Here the CDR3 DNA reads TGTGCCAGCTCACCATTGGTCCCCCGGAGCTCTGGAAACACCATATATTTT.

This clonotype showed up just a few times. The J gene is TRBJ2-7, the V gene TRBV7-2; TRBD1 aligns across 9 bases. The CDR3 runs to 14 residues. Germline CDR1 reads SGHTA; CDR2 reads FQGNSA. J gave up 5 bases and V 6 bases, and 8 bases lay outside the gene matches. The CDR3 loop reads CASSPGTGSDEQYF. In DNA, the CDR3 is TGTGCCAGCAGTCCCGGGACAGGGTCCGACGAGCAGTACTTC.

This clonotype was seen at least ten times. CDR3 nucleotides: TGCGCCAGCAGCTTGGATGCGGTTAACACTGAAGCTTTCTTT. Translation: CASSLDAVNTEAFF. This sequence joins TRBV5-1 and TRBJ1-1; D is undetermined. The CDR3 consists of 14 residues. Trimming removed 0 bases from V and 2 bases from J, with 8 bases in between. Per germline, CDR1 SGHRS and CDR2 YFSETQ.

This clonotype was observed many times. This rearrangement joins TRBV7-9 to TRBJ2-2, with D possibly TRBD2 on 5 matching bases. Germline V gene sequence: CDR1 SEHNR, CDR2 FQNEAQ (reference sequence). Between the trimmed V and J ends, which lost 3 bases and 10 bases, there was a span of 18 bases. The CDR3 is made up of 15 amino acids. CDR3 amino acids: CASSLGTSLSEELFF. CDR3 DNA sequence: TGTGCCAGCAGCTTGGGAACTAGTCTATCGGAGGAGCTGTTTTTT.

This clonotype occurred a few times. The rearrangement links TRBV6-2 or TRBV6-3 to TRBJ2-1, with unresolved D. Germline V lookup: CDR1 MNHEY, CDR2 SVGEGT. This CDR3 spans 11 amino acids. V shed 4 bases and J shed 9 bases, with 7 bases lying between them. The CDR3 sequence: CASSWLGEQFF. The CDR3 DNA reads TGTGCCAGCAGTTGGTTGGGTGAGCAGTTCTTC.

The sample holds a few counts of this clonotype. This sequence joins TRBV9 and TRBJ1-6; D is possibly TRBD1 (6 bases). This CDR3 region has 16 residues. The V gene's germline CDR1 is SGDLS and CDR2 YYNGEE. V was pared by 0 bases and J by 5 bases, with 12 bases between. The CDR3 region is CASSVDPTGDNSPLHF. CDR3 coding DNA: TGTGCCAGCAGCGTAGACCCGACAGGCGATAATTCACCCCTCCACTTT.

V is TRBV2 and J is TRBJ1-2, with D possibly TRBD1 on 5 matching bases. CDR1 and CDR2 (germline): SNHLY, FYNNEI. This CDR3 spans 13 amino acids. V lost 2 bases and J lost 6, with 10 bases in between. For the CDR3, the DNA is TGTGCCAGCAGTGAATCGCAGGGCCATGGCTACACCTTC. Translation gives CASSESQGHGYTF. Full variable domain (missing parts from reference TRBV2 and TRBJ1-2): EPEVTQTPSHQVTQMGQEVILRCVPISNHLYFYWYRQILGQKVEFLVSFYNNEISEKSEIFDDQFSVERPDGSNFTLKIRSTKLEDSAMYFCASSESQGHGYTFGSGTRLTVV.